Included here is one TCR beta chain sequence, with context. What it binds is not known. CDR3 length: 15 amino acids. The germline CDR1 and CDR2 sequences are SGHVS and FQNEAQ. Trimming shortened V by 3 bases and J by 8 bases, and 19 bases separated the two germline ends. This entry is derived from a study of cytomegalovirus exposure and HLA in healthy donors. Primers: 60 Vbeta forward and 13 Jbeta reverse. The data were produced by immunoSEQ multiplex PCR, yet TCRdb's version contains in-frame clones alone and is incomplete. The sample contains 190,000 or so clones, around 83% of which appear only once. Study-wide findings and caveats: V- and J-gene trimming in TCR beta was tied to a missense DCLRE1C variant by an analysis performed later.

The sequenced sample was PBMCs. The V and J genes are TRBV7-8 and TRBJ1-1; weak D call: TRBD1 (6 bases). The clonotype originates from a man aged 45-65 years in good health and CMV-seronegative. DNA of the CDR3: TGTGCCAGCAGCTTCGGCAGGGGCCGAACACTAGAAGCTTTCTTT. Its translation is CASSFGRGRTLEAFF. The complete variable domain, with remaining parts taken from reference TRBV7-8 and TRBJ1-1, reads GAGVSQSPRYKVAKRGQDVALRCDPISGHVSLFWYQQALGQGPEFLTYFQNEAQLDKSGLPSDRFFAERPEGSVSTLKIQRTQQEDSAVYLCASSFGRGRTLEAFFGQGTRLTVV.